This is a list of T cell receptor beta chains from one sample in a study. Via MiXCR, TCRdb re-called the RT-PCR reads, giving one row per CDR3 protein. The sample records about 700,000 distinct CDR3 sequences, 13% to 15% being singletons. Specimen: memory CD4+ T cells from blood. The receptor set was obtained from a female donor in good health, serving as a healthy control. The CDR3 runs from the conserved cysteine through the conserved F or W.

TRBJ2-5	TRBV20-1	CSARDRHSYQETQYF
TRBJ2-1	TRBV20-1	CSARDLEPSTYNEQFF
TRBJ2-5	TRBV7-9	CASSLGFGQGYQETQYF
TRBJ1-1	TRBV24-1	CATSDPGPGVAFF
TRBJ1-5	TRBV4-2	CASSQDGGAPSNQPQHF
TRBJ2-7	TRBV2	CASREVGDEQYF
TRBJ2-3	TRBV7-2	CASSFYPPKDTQYF
TRBJ2-1	TRBV21-1	CASSPDGRGRGEQFF
TRBJ2-2	TRBV12-3/TRBV12-4	CASASRDRNTGELFF
TRBJ2-7	TRBV28	CASLPGSSYEQYF
TRBJ2-7	TRBV28	CASRYGSYEQYF
TRBJ1-6	TRBV5-4	CASSLAGGVSNSPLHF
TRBJ2-3	TRBV7-3	CASSPGTSNTQYF
TRBJ2-3	TRBV5-1	CASSPRQASTDTQYF
TRBJ2-3	TRBV6-2/TRBV6-3	CASLRNRVESDTQYF
TRBJ1-2	TRBV3-1	CASSTIGTAESGYTF
TRBJ2-1	TRBV20-1	CSACSARLVEDEQFF
TRBJ2-1	TRBV29-1	CSVEDEQFF
TRBJ1-6	TRBV6-5	CASSYSSLGQGADSPLHF
TRBJ1-5	TRBV20-1	CSARNPGDFDQPQHF
TRBJ2-2	TRBV20-1	CSARDQDRPRSTGELFF
TRBJ2-1	TRBV4-3	CASSPYPYNEQFF
TRBJ2-7	TRBV20-1	CSAAHLGKYEQYF
TRBJ2-2	TRBV5-5	CASSLGLAGGRTGELFF
TRBJ1-1	TRBV29-1	CSVEGGGHVTEAFF
TRBJ2-5	TRBV7-8	CASSPGLAGGPNRETQYF
TRBJ2-7	TRBV29-1	CSYSQGLGEQYF
TRBJ1-2	TRBV9	CASSPGTGASTAGYTF
TRBJ2-3	TRBV7-8	CASSERSTDTQYF
TRBJ1-1	TRBV3-1	CASSQAGRFMNTEAFF
TRBJ2-5	TRBV7-2	CASSPTLAGVQETQYF
TRBJ2-2	TRBV5-1	CASSFNGQGNTGELFF
TRBJ2-1	TRBV7-3	CASSPRGGQYNEQFF
TRBJ2-3	TRBV9	CASSPRGLALDTQYF
TRBJ2-1	TRBV20-1	CSAPATQAGGFNEQFF